The 11 T cell receptor beta chains in this list originate from one sample, sequenced in a study of blood T cell repertoires in COVID-19. Sequencing was performed with immunoSEQ multiplex PCR; in TCRdb, only in-frame clones are kept and a portion is missing. The table lists about 37,000 clones, 75% to 90% of them singletons, with approximately 15% in the top ten. The sequenced sample consisted of peripheral blood. Receptor source: a woman in her 70s with acute or convalescent COVID-19.

CDR3 sequence reads: CASTYLGQGAQEPQHF. The CDR3 DNA reads TGTGCCAGCACCTACCTGGGACAGGGGGCGCAGGAGCCCCAGCATTTT. The rearrangement uses TRBV6-6 and TRBJ1-5; TRBD1 aligns across 12 bases. The length of the CDR3 is 16 residues. The junction had 12 bases not matched to a gene; V was cut back by 7 bases and J by 8 bases. Germline V CDR1 and CDR2: MNHNY, SVGAGI (reference sequence).

V is TRBV2 and J is TRBJ1-1; 7 positions agree with TRBD1. Per germline, CDR1 SNHLY and CDR2 FYNNEI. The CDR3 length is 14 residues. V lost 7 bases and J lost 6; bases outside the gene matches: 11. CDR3 sequence reads: CASITDRERSEAFF. The CDR3 coding sequence is TGTGCCAGCATTACTGACAGGGAGAGGTCTGAAGCTTTCTTT.

The chain recombines TRBV6-1 with TRBJ1-2; 7 positions agree with TRBD1. The length of the CDR3 is 15 residues. Germline V gene sequence: CDR1 MNHNS, CDR2 SASEGT. With V trimmed by 0 bases and J by 8 bases, 9 bases remained unmatched. The CDR3 DNA sequence: TGTGCCAGCAGTGAAGCCAGGGCAGGGGGTAAGGGCTACACCTTC. Amino acid sequence: CASSEARAGGKGYTF.

The chain carries TRBV10-3 and TRBJ2-2; 9 bases are shared with TRBD2. Germline V gene data show CDR1 as ENHRY and CDR2 as SYGVKD. V lost 3 bases and J lost 6; bases outside the gene matches: 8. This CDR3 spans 16 amino acids. For the CDR3, the DNA is TGTGCCATCAGTGAAGGTGCGGGGGGGCCGTCCGGGGAGCTGTTTTTT. Translation gives CAISEGAGGPSGELFF.

The chain employs TRBV6-2 or TRBV6-3 and TRBJ1-5; TRBD1 aligns across 10 bases. The CDR3 sequence is 17 residues long. V lost 1 base and J lost 3; bases outside the gene matches: 6. Germline V gene lookup returns CDR1 MNHEY and CDR2 SVGEGT. Here the CDR3 reads CASSYLRDRGFNQPQHF. In nucleotides, the CDR3 is TGTGCCAGCAGTTACTTAAGGGACAGGGGCTTCAATCAGCCCCAGCATTTT.

The CDR3 protein is CASRTGTGGNIQYF. In DNA, the CDR3 is TGTGCCAGCAGAACCGGGACGGGGGGGAACATTCAGTACTTC. The V and J genes are TRBV6-5 and TRBJ2-4; TRBD2 matches 8 bases. The CDR3 runs to 14 residues. CDR1 is MNHEY, CDR2 SVGAGI, per germline. The J segment lost 7 bases and the V segment lost 6 bases, leaving 8 bases of the junction unmatched.

The CDR3 spells CASSRGSVQETQYF. In nucleotides, the CDR3 is TGTGCCAGCAGCCGGGGGAGCGTCCAAGAGACCCAGTACTTC. The chain has TRBV5-6 and TRBJ2-5; perhaps TRBD2 as D (6 bases). The CDR3 is made up of 14 amino acids. Trimming stripped 4 bases from V and 1 base from J, with 11 bases between. The germline gives CDR1 SGHDT, CDR2 YYEEEE.

The chain couples TRBV27 to TRBJ2-7, with 8 bases aligning to TRBD2. CDR1 and CDR2 (germline): MNHEY, SMNVEV (reference sequence). CDR3 length: 15 amino acids. V lost 7 bases to trimming and J lost 5 bases; unmatched junction nucleotides: 13. The CDR3 DNA reads as TGTGCCAGCACCGAAAGCGGGAGATTTCATAACGAGCAGTACTTC. Its protein product is CASTESGRFHNEQYF.

The chain employs TRBV9 and TRBJ2-5, with 7 bases lining up with TRBD1. Germline CDR1 and CDR2: SGDLS and YYNGEE. Trimming cost V 3 bases and J 3 bases; bases outside gene matches: 5. This CDR3 is 14 amino acids long. The CDR3 DNA sequence: TGTGCCAGCAGCGCCAGAACAGGGGAAGAGACCCAGTACTTC. This sequence encodes CASSARTGEETQYF.

The chain uses TRBV28 and TRBJ1-5, with a tentative D call TRBD1 (6 bases). V lost 3 bases and J 6 bases, leaving 12 bases between the germline ends. The CDR3 runs to 14 residues. Germline CDR1 and CDR2: MDHEN and SYDVKM. CDR3 amino acids: CASSLEGGVQPQHF. CDR3 coding DNA: TGTGCCAGCAGTTTGGAGGGGGGGGTTCAGCCCCAGCATTTT.

The genes are TRBV7-2 and TRBJ1-2; D gene unclear. This CDR3 has 14 residues. The V end lost 0 bases, the J end lost 1 base, and 6 bases lay between the germline ends. Germline loops: CDR1 SGHTA, CDR2 FQGNSA. CDR3: CASSLAASNYGYTF. The DNA for the CDR3 is TGTGCCAGCAGCTTAGCGGCCAGTAACTATGGCTACACCTTC.